These 18 T cell receptor beta chains were sequenced from one sample in a study of blood T cell repertoires in COVID-19. The table came from immunoSEQ multiplex PCR; TCRdb's copy has only in-frame clones and leaves some out. The sample yields over 200,000 clones, around four fifths seen once. Sequences were obtained from peripheral blood. These receptors all come from a woman in her 70s with active or convalescent COVID-19.

This chain joins TRBV6-6 and TRBJ1-5; 8 bases match TRBD1. V was clipped by 6 bases and J by 6 bases; unmatched bases: 10. CDR1 and CDR2 (germline): MNHNY, SVGAGI (reference sequence). The CDR3 covers 15 residues. The CDR3 is CASSPGQGYFQPQHF. In nucleotides, the CDR3 is TGTGCCAGCAGCCCTGGACAGGGCTACTTTCAGCCCCAGCATTTT.

The gene calls are TRBV28 and TRBJ1-6; D perhaps matches TRBD1 (5 bases). This CDR3 has 16 amino acids. V shed 5 bases and J shed 7 bases, with 18 bases lying between them. Germline CDR1 is MDHEN and CDR2 is SYDVKM. CDR3 loop: CASSPPGSVRNSPLHF. The DNA for the CDR3 is TGTGCCAGCAGTCCACCAGGGTCAGTCAGGAATTCACCCCTCCACTTT.

This clone came up a few times. The chain has TRBV11-2 and TRBJ1-1; TRBD1 matches 10 bases. The V gene's germline CDR1 is SGHAT and CDR2 FQNNGV. Trimming removed 5 bases from V and 10 bases from J; junction bases left unmatched: 4. The CDR3 spans 12 residues. CDR3 bases: TGTGCCAGCAGCCAGGGACAGGGGAGAGCTTTCTTT. This codes for CASSQGQGRAFF.

This clone was picked up one time. The CDR3, as DNA: TGTGCCAGCAGCAGACGACAGTCCCCTGAGCAGTTCTTC. Amino acid sequence: CASSRRQSPEQFF. The chain carries TRBV3-1 (or the pseudogene TRBV3-2) and TRBJ2-1; possible D gene TRBD1, 5 bases. The germline V gene encodes CDR1 LGHDT and CDR2 YNNKEL (reference sequence). V was shortened by 5 bases and J by 9 bases, with 14 bases between the two germline ends. There are 13 residues in the CDR3.

The chain links TRBV7-8 to TRBJ2-7, with D tentatively TRBD2 (6 bases). Germline CDR1 reads SGHVS; CDR2 reads FQNEAQ. Deletions cut 1 base from V and 7 bases from J, with 11 bases between. This CDR3 comprises 13 residues. CDR3 residues: CASSLVKAGEQYF. The CDR3 bases are TGTGCCAGCAGCTTAGTGAAGGCGGGAGAGCAGTACTTC.

V is TRBV12-3 or TRBV12-4 and J is TRBJ2-5; D is unclear. Trimming pared 5 bases from V and 5 bases from J, leaving 6 bases between. The CDR3 is 11 residues long. The CDR3 sequence: CASSARETQYF. The CDR3 bases are TGTGCCAGCAGTGCCAGGGAGACCCAGTACTTC.

The genes are TRBV12-3 or TRBV12-4 and TRBJ1-1; D remains unclear. Trimming removed 7 bases from V and 2 bases from J, with 8 bases in between. The CDR3 is 12 amino acids. In DNA form, the CDR3 reads TGTGCCAGCAACACATTCAACACTGAAGCTTTCTTT. Protein: CASNTFNTEAFF.

V gene TRBV3-1 (or the pseudogene TRBV3-2) combines with J gene TRBJ2-1; 9 bases map to TRBD2. The CDR3 has 17 residues. V trimming: 0 bases; J trimming: 4 bases; junction bases outside the gene matches: 7. Germline V lookup: CDR1 LGHDT, CDR2 YNNKEL (reference sequence). The CDR3 protein is CASSQETTSGYYNEQFF. The CDR3 coding sequence is TGTGCCAGCAGCCAAGAGACAACTAGCGGGTATTACAATGAGCAGTTCTTC.

The genes are TRBV5-1 and TRBJ1-1; no firm D call. V was cut by 6 bases and J by 1 base, with 13 bases left in between. Germline CDR1 is SGHRS and CDR2 is YFSETQ. The CDR3 spans 14 residues. The CDR3 nucleotides read TGCGCCAGCATCGAGGGCCCCCCGAACACTGAAGCTTTCTTT. As protein: CASIEGPPNTEAFF.

The chain has TRBV6-4 and TRBJ2-3; D might be TRBD2 (5 bases). CDR3 length: 13 residues. V was pared by 3 bases and J by 3 bases, with 7 bases between. The germline gives CDR1 MRHNA, CDR2 SNTAGT. This CDR3 is CASSEGRTDTQYF. The CDR3 nucleotides read TGTGCCAGCAGTGAGGGGAGAACAGATACGCAGTATTTT.

The chain joins TRBV6-6 to TRBJ1-1; TRBD1 is a possible D gene (6 bases). In germline, CDR1 is MNHNY, CDR2 SVGAGI (reference sequence). The CDR3 totals 14 residues. V lost 2 bases, J lost 0 bases, and 7 bases lay in between. This CDR3 is CASSYHRVNTEAFF. The CDR3 coding sequence is TGTGCCAGCAGTTACCACAGGGTGAACACTGAAGCTTTCTTT.

This chain joins TRBV19 and TRBJ1-1; D is ambiguous. Trimming removed 3 bases at V and 1 base at J, with 9 bases between. CDR1 is LNHDA and CDR2 is SQIVND in the germline V gene (reference sequence). This CDR3 has 14 residues. For the CDR3, the DNA is TGTGCCAGTAGTATGTTAGTAGCGAACACTGAAGCTTTCTTT. As protein: CASSMLVANTEAFF.

The chain combines TRBV5-4 with TRBJ2-3; weak D call: TRBD2 (6 bases). Trimming removed 0 bases from V and 2 bases from J, with 10 bases in between. Germline V CDR1 and CDR2: SGHNT, YYREEE (reference sequence). This CDR3 contains 15 residues. The DNA of the CDR3 is TGTGCCAGCAGCTTGGTAGCGGCCTACACAGATACGCAGTATTTT. Its translation is CASSLVAAYTDTQYF.

The J gene is TRBJ2-3, the V gene TRBV19, with TRBD1 matching 7 bases. Germline V gives CDR1 LNHDA, CDR2 SQIVND (reference sequence). The CDR3 extends over 14 amino acids. Germline trimming cut 10 bases from V and 2 bases from J; bases unmatched to any gene: 9. CDR3 sequence reads: CAISRDSSTDTQYF. The DNA for the CDR3 is TGTGCCATTTCCAGGGACAGCTCCACAGATACGCAGTATTTT.

This clone was seen only once. This chain joins TRBV19 and TRBJ1-1; D unresolved. Germline CDR1 is LNHDA and CDR2 is SQIVND (reference sequence). The V end was cut by 7 bases, the J end by 2 bases, with 17 bases between. The CDR3 contains 15 residues. The CDR3 nucleotides read TGTGCCAGTACCTTCAGACGTCAGGCTAACACTGAAGCTTTCTTT. Translation gives CASTFRRQANTEAFF.

The rearrangement uses TRBV30 and TRBJ2-7; 7 bases fit TRBD1. The CDR3 runs 14 residues. Germline V gives CDR1 GTSNPN, CDR2 SVGIG (reference sequence). V shed 1 base and J 0 bases; nucleotides not matched to a gene: 3. The CDR3 DNA reads as TGTGCCTGGAGTGACGGGACAGACTCCTACGAGCAGTACTTC. Its translation is CAWSDGTDSYEQYF.

The J gene is TRBJ2-1, the V gene TRBV14; TRBD2 aligns across 12 bases. V trimming: 4 bases; J trimming: 7 bases; junction bases outside the gene matches: 11. This CDR3 is 17 amino acids long. The germline CDR1 and CDR2 sequences are SGHDN and FVKESK. DNA of the CDR3: TGTGCCAGCAGCCGTTTGTCTAGCGGGGGGGCCGGGAATGAGCAGTTCTTC. It encodes CASSRLSSGGAGNEQFF.

In its sample, this clone was seen once. V usage is TRBV19 and J usage is TRBJ2-5, with D tentatively TRBD2 (6 bases). CDR1 LNHDA and CDR2 SQIVND come from the germline V gene (reference sequence). The CDR3 extends over 15 amino acids. Trimming removed 3 bases from V and 2 bases from J, with 13 bases in between. CDR3 region: CASSMVGGAQETQYF. The CDR3 DNA follows: TGTGCCAGTAGTATGGTGGGCGGGGCACAAGAGACCCAGTACTTC.